The 20 T cell receptor beta chains below all came from one sample that was sequenced in a study of T cell responses to AZD1222 COVID-19 vaccine. Repertoires were generated with immunoSEQ multiplex PCR, while TCRdb's copy carries only in-frame clones and drops some. The table records approximately 130,000 clones, 88% of them present only once. This specimen consisted of peripheral blood, obtained 28 days after the second AZD1222 dose. The source of these receptors is an adult who received the AZD1222 COVID-19 vaccine.

V usage is TRBV5-6 and J usage is TRBJ1-4; D gene ambiguous. This CDR3 has 15 amino acids. V lost 0 bases to trimming and J lost 3 bases, with 9 bases between them. CDR1 is SGHDT, CDR2 YYEEEE, per germline. CDR3 loop: CASSLGPASNEKLFF. The CDR3 DNA reads as TGTGCCAGCAGCTTGGGTCCAGCTTCTAATGAAAAACTGTTTTTT.

The rearrangement links TRBV9 to TRBJ2-1; 8 nucleotides agree with TRBD2. This CDR3 is 16 amino acids long. Per germline, CDR1 SGDLS and CDR2 YYNGEE. The V and J ends lost 0 bases and 4 bases, in that order; junction bases with no gene match: 6. In DNA, the CDR3 is TGTGCCAGCAGCGTAGTAGTAGCGGGAACTTACAATGAGCAGTTCTTC. Translation: CASSVVVAGTYNEQFF.

This chain links TRBV4-1 with TRBJ1-2; a weak D match, TRBD1 (6 bases). Germline CDR1 is MGHRA and CDR2 is YSYEKL. This CDR3 has 15 amino acids. Trimming shortened V by 0 bases and J by 5 bases, and 13 bases separated the two germline ends. CDR3 sequence: CASSQDRGLGYGYTF. CDR3 in DNA: TGCGCCAGCAGCCAAGACAGGGGTTTGGGTTATGGCTACACCTTC.

The chain is built from TRBV20-1 and TRBJ2-1; D is unresolved. The CDR3 runs 11 residues. Germline V gives CDR1 DFQATT, CDR2 SNEGSKA (reference sequence). V was shortened by 7 bases and J by 4 bases, with 8 bases between the two germline ends. The CDR3 nucleotides are TGCAGTGTCCAGGAGTACAATGAGCAGTTCTTC. Its protein product is CSVQEYNEQFF.

There are a few counts of this clone. This chain connects TRBV29-1 to TRBJ1-3, with D unresolved. CDR1 is SQVTM and CDR2 is ANQGSEA in the germline V gene. Between the trimmed V and J ends, which lost 5 bases and 0 bases, there was a span of 8 bases. The CDR3 loop spans 13 amino acids. The CDR3 protein is CSVRLISGNTIYF. The DNA of the CDR3 is TGCAGCGTTCGCCTGATCTCTGGAAACACCATATATTTT.

This chain joins TRBV4-2 and TRBJ2-5; 9 bases map to TRBD2. Trimming at V came to 0 bases and at J to 4 bases, leaving 6 bases not matched to a gene. Germline CDR1 and CDR2: LGHNA and YNFKEQ. This CDR3 has 16 amino acids. The CDR3 nucleotides are TGTGCCAGCAGCCAAGATCTAGCGGGGTCCCCAGAGACCCAGTACTTC. Translated: CASSQDLAGSPETQYF.

V gene TRBV12-5 combines with J gene TRBJ1-5, with a tentative D call TRBD1 (6 bases). V lost 2 bases and J 6 bases, leaving 11 bases between the germline ends. Germline V lookup: CDR1 LGHNT, CDR2 FRNRAP. There are 14 residues in the CDR3. The CDR3 DNA is TGTGCTAGTGGTTTGATGGGGGGCTCTCAGCCCCAGCATTTT. It yields the protein CASGLMGGSQPQHF.

V gene TRBV6-2 or TRBV6-3 combines with J gene TRBJ2-1; the D gene is possibly TRBD2 (6 bases). Germline CDR1 reads MNHEY; CDR2 reads SVGEGT. Trimming took off 4 bases at V and 0 bases at J, with 10 bases between the two ends. This CDR3 has 15 residues. The chain's CDR3 is CASSFRGSSYNEQFF. In nucleotides, the CDR3 is TGTGCCAGCAGTTTTCGGGGGAGCTCCTACAATGAGCAGTTCTTC.

V gene TRBV6-6 combines with J gene TRBJ2-4; D ambiguous. V was trimmed by 4 bases and J by 2 bases, leaving 15 bases between them. In germline, CDR1 is MNHNY, CDR2 SVGAGI (reference sequence). The CDR3 has 16 amino acids. The DNA of the CDR3 is TGTGCCAGCAGTTTTACAGATCCCTCTACCAAAAACATTCAGTACTTC. Its protein product is CASSFTDPSTKNIQYF.

V gene TRBV9 combines with J gene TRBJ2-7, with TRBD2 identical over 7 bases. The V gene end was trimmed by 4 bases and the J gene end by 7 bases; junction bases not matched to a gene: 5. This CDR3 region has 12 residues. Germline values: CDR1 SGDLS, CDR2 YYNGEE. The CDR3 DNA sequence: TGTGCCAGCAGCACGCAGGGAGGGGAGCAGTACTTC. Protein: CASSTQGGEQYF.

This chain connects TRBV5-6 to TRBJ2-3; D gene unclear. Germline CDR1 reads SGHDT; CDR2 reads YYEEEE. The CDR3 runs 14 residues. The germline V and J ends were trimmed by 4 bases and 4 bases, with 13 bases remaining between them. The CDR3 loop is CASSPRTAPDTQYF. The DNA of the CDR3 is TGTGCCAGCAGCCCCAGGACCGCCCCAGATACGCAGTATTTT.

This chain uses TRBV29-1 with TRBJ2-7; D call uncertain. The CDR3 is 13 amino acids. Trimming shortened V by 0 bases and J by 0 bases, and 6 bases separated the two germline ends. CDR1 and CDR2 from the germline V gene are SQVTM and ANQGSEA. The chain's CDR3 is CSVEDIDSYEQYF. As DNA, the CDR3 is TGCAGCGTTGAAGATATTGACTCCTACGAGCAGTACTTC.

The V call is TRBV6-4, the J call TRBJ1-1; D gene ambiguous. The V and J ends lost 2 bases and 1 base respectively, with 8 bases between them. CDR1 and CDR2 (germline): MRHNA, SNTAGT. The CDR3 runs to 14 residues. The CDR3: CASSDGRPNTEAFF. In DNA, the CDR3 is TGTGCCAGCAGTGACGGGCGGCCGAACACTGAAGCTTTCTTT.

The chain couples TRBV7-6 to TRBJ2-2; no reliable D call. Germline V gene sequence: CDR1 SGHVS, CDR2 FNYEAQ. The CDR3 covers 14 residues. Deletions cut 3 bases from V and 7 bases from J, with 12 bases between. CDR3 in amino acids: CASSFDSWVGELFF. The DNA for the CDR3 is TGTGCCAGCAGCTTTGACTCCTGGGTCGGGGAGCTGTTTTTT.

V gene TRBV15 combines with J gene TRBJ1-4, with D uncertain. This CDR3 has 13 amino acids. The V end was cut by 0 bases, the J end by 8 bases, with 7 bases between. The germline V gene has CDR1 LNHNV and CDR2 YYDKDF (reference sequence). CDR3 protein: CATSRDAGEKLFF. The CDR3 nucleotides read TGTGCCACCAGCAGAGATGCAGGCGAAAAACTGTTTTTT.

The rearrangement joins TRBV2 to TRBJ2-7, with 9 bases matching TRBD1. J lost 5 bases, V lost 7 bases, and 9 bases had no gene match. There are 14 residues in the CDR3. The V gene's germline CDR1 is SNHLY and CDR2 FYNNEI. The CDR3 region has the DNA TGTGCCAGCATGGTAGGGACAGGGCTGAACGAGCAGTACTTC. It yields the protein CASMVGTGLNEQYF.

The chain recombines TRBV19 with TRBJ1-2; maybe TRBD1 (5 bases). Trimming left V 5 bases short and J 2 bases short, with 15 bases between. From germline, CDR1 is LNHDA and CDR2 SQIVND (reference sequence). The CDR3 extends over 15 amino acids. The CDR3: CASSPRQTLNYGYTF. CDR3 nucleotide sequence: TGTGCCAGTAGTCCCAGACAGACGCTCAACTATGGCTACACCTTC.

The rearrangement links TRBV9 to TRBJ2-7; 7 bases match TRBD2. CDR1 and CDR2 from the germline V gene are SGDLS and YYNGEE. V lost 4 bases and J lost 8; bases outside the gene matches: 12. The CDR3 extends over 14 amino acids. The DNA of the CDR3 is TGTGCCAGCAGCCCTACCTCGGGGGGTGGGAAGCAGTACTTC. Amino acids: CASSPTSGGGKQYF.

In its sample, this clone was seen once. This rearrangement joins TRBV19 to TRBJ2-7; 8 nucleotides line up with TRBD1. CDR1 is LNHDA and CDR2 is SQIVND in the germline V gene (reference sequence). CDR3 length equals 15 residues. J lost 10 bases, V lost 4 bases, and 15 bases had no gene match. DNA for the CDR3: TGTGCCAGTAGTACGGGACAGGCCCAGCGTTCGAGTCAGTACTTC. This translates into CASSTGQAQRSSQYF.

The chain links TRBV10-3 to TRBJ2-1; possible D gene TRBD1, 5 bases. The germline gives CDR1 ENHRY, CDR2 SYGVKD. The CDR3 consists of 13 residues. V dropped 3 bases and J dropped 8 bases, with 11 bases sitting between them. The CDR3 DNA reads as TGTGCCATCAGTGATGGCAGGGCGGATGAGCAGTTCTTC. It translates to CAISDGRADEQFF.